One sample yielded the 26 T cell receptor beta chains listed below, sequenced in a study of vaccination and CD4 T cells after COVID-19. Documented treatment: approximately 9-day PBMC culture with coronavirus spike peptide pools or control peptides (ViraFEST assay). Oncomine TCR Beta short-read sequencing was applied to DNA from cultured CD4+ T cells. TCRdb used MiXCR to reprocess the PCR reads, holding one entry per CDR3 protein. The sample has 10,000 to 15,000 distinct CDR3 sequences, less than 55% seen once; the top ten hold 20% to 25%. Antigens for these TCRs are unknown. The sample in question was cultured CD4+ T cells from blood, obtained after SARS-CoV-2 vaccination. The receptors shown here come from a human donor with COVID-19.

The V call is TRBV7-2, the J call TRBJ2-5; 8 bases are a match to TRBD2. Per germline, CDR1 SGHTA and CDR2 FQGNSA. Trimming cost V 8 bases and J 6 bases; bases outside gene matches: 17. This CDR3 has 16 residues. This chain's CDR3 is CASLIRPSGGYQTQYF. Here the CDR3 DNA reads TGTGCCAGCCTCATCCGCCCAAGCGGGGGTTACCAGACCCAGTACTTC.

This sequence joins TRBV6-1 and TRBJ1-5, with D uncertain. CDR1 is MNHNS, CDR2 SASEGT, per germline. With 0 bases removed from V and 7 bases from J, the gap between germline ends came to 7 bases. This CDR3 comprises 13 residues. CDR3 coding DNA: TGTGCCAGCAGTGAAGCACGGCAACAGCCCCAGCATTTT. Residues: CASSEARQQPQHF.

This clonotype was observed a handful of times. The chain combines TRBV12-3 or TRBV12-4 with TRBJ1-1, with D unclear. V lost 7 bases, J lost 1 base, and 4 bases lay in between. This CDR3 contains 11 residues. CDR3 residues: CASTQNTEAFF. DNA for the CDR3: TGTGCCAGCACCCAGAACACTGAAGCTTTCTTT.

The V gene is TRBV21-1, the J gene TRBJ1-3; TRBD1 is the table's D call and was not checked against the DNA. TRBV21-1 is described as a pseudogene. CDR3 length equals 14 residues. The CDR3 here is CASQGQASGNTIYF. CDR3 in DNA: TGTGCCAGCCAAGGACAGGCCTCTGGAAACACCATATATTTT.

This clonotype rates as medium-sized. The chain employs TRBV6-2 or TRBV6-3 and TRBJ2-7; 12 bases fit TRBD2. This CDR3 has 15 amino acids. Losses at the gene ends were 6 bases for V and 1 base for J; bases not matched to a gene: 4. Germline values: CDR1 MNHEY, CDR2 SVGEGT. The DNA for the CDR3 is TGTGCCAGCAGACCCGGACTAGCGGGGTCCTACGAGCAGTACTTC. Translation: CASRPGLAGSYEQYF.

V is TRBV27 and J is TRBJ2-3; no reliable D call. V was cut by 3 bases and J by 5 bases, with 3 bases left in between. Germline CDR1 and CDR2: MNHEY and SMNVEV (reference sequence). There are 11 residues in the CDR3. CDR3 in DNA: TGTGCCAGCAGTTTGGAAGATACGCAGTATTTT. Translated, it gives CASSLEDTQYF.

Only a few counts were recorded for this clonotype. The chain couples TRBV6-5 to TRBJ1-1; D possibly corresponds to TRBD1 (6 bases). CDR3 size: 16 residues. Trimming pared 0 bases from V and 1 base from J, leaving 12 bases between. The V gene's germline CDR1 is MNHEY and CDR2 SVGAGI. CDR3 in amino acids: CASSYSPVGGNTEAFF. CDR3 bases: TGTGCCAGCAGTTACTCCCCGGTAGGGGGGAACACTGAAGCTTTCTTT.

The V gene is TRBV20-1, the J gene TRBJ1-6; D possibly corresponds to TRBD1 (5 bases). The CDR3 has 14 amino acids. Germline loops: CDR1 DFQATT, CDR2 SNEGSKA (reference sequence). The V end was cut by 6 bases, the J end by 10 bases, with 19 bases between. CDR3 nucleotides: TGCAGTGCAATGTTGGGAGGGGAAGGATCACCCCTCCACTTT. Protein sequence: CSAMLGGEGSPLHF.

This clonotype was detected a few times. This chain joins TRBV2 and TRBJ2-5; 9 nucleotides align to TRBD2. The ends lost 5 bases at V and 4 bases at J; junction bases unmatched: 11. Germline assignment: CDR1 SNHLY and CDR2 FYNNEI. This CDR3 is built from 16 residues. CDR3 region: CASSSRGGGAGETQYF. The DNA for the CDR3 is TGTGCCAGCAGTTCTCGGGGCGGGGGGGCGGGAGAGACCCAGTACTTC.

The rearrangement links TRBV5-4 to TRBJ2-2; 9 bases are a match to TRBD1. V trimming: 4 bases; J trimming: 6 bases; junction bases outside the gene matches: 10. There are 16 residues in the CDR3. Germline values: CDR1 SGHNT, CDR2 YYREEE (reference sequence). In DNA, the CDR3 is TGTGCCAGCAGCCCTAGGACAGGGGCGACCCCCGGGGAGCTGTTTTTT. The encoded protein is CASSPRTGATPGELFF.

J is TRBJ1-2 and V is TRBV2, with TRBD1 matching over 7 bases. The CDR3 sequence is 15 residues long. Germline V gene sequence: CDR1 SNHLY, CDR2 FYNNEI. V shed 6 bases, J shed 0 bases, and the junction held 7 bases outside the gene matches. CDR3 sequence (DNA): TGTGCCAGCAGGGTTCAGGGGGTAGCTAACTATGGCTACACCTTC. Amino acids: CASRVQGVANYGYTF.

The chain carries TRBV10-3 and TRBJ2-5, with TRBD2 identical over 16 bases. There are 19 residues in the CDR3. The V gene end was trimmed by 3 bases and the J gene end by 5 bases; junction bases not matched to a gene: 12. Germline V gene data show CDR1 as ENHRY and CDR2 as SYGVKD. The CDR3 reads CAISDDRGTSGGAGETQYF. CDR3 bases: TGTGCCATCAGTGACGACAGAGGGACTAGCGGGGGGGCCGGGGAGACCCAGTACTTC.

The sample holds a few counts of this clonotype. The chain couples TRBV12-3 or TRBV12-4 to TRBJ1-6, with a tentative D call TRBD1 (6 bases). V shed 3 bases and J shed 6 bases, with 9 bases lying between them. The CDR3 has 14 amino acids. CDR3 nucleotides: TGTGCCAGCAGTTTCTTCAGGGGTAATTCACCCCTCCACTTT. Amino acid sequence: CASSFFRGNSPLHF.

This clonotype came up once. This rearrangement joins TRBV28 to TRBJ2-5; D may be TRBD1 (5 bases). Trimming removed 4 bases at V and 1 base at J, with 10 bases between. Germline V gives CDR1 MDHEN, CDR2 SYDVKM. The CDR3 runs 14 residues. This CDR3 is CASSSADSQETQYF. The CDR3, as DNA: TGTGCCAGCAGTTCAGCTGACAGCCAAGAGACCCAGTACTTC.

The table lists this clonotype with a few counts. The gene calls are TRBV20-1 and TRBJ2-5, with 13 bases identical to TRBD2. CDR1 DFQATT and CDR2 SNEGSKA come from the germline V gene (reference sequence). Unmatched junction bases numbered 6, after V lost 5 bases and J lost 6 bases. The CDR3 extends over 14 amino acids. CDR3 sequence: CSALTSGGIKTQYF. The CDR3 DNA is TGCAGTGCTTTGACTAGCGGGGGGATCAAGACCCAGTACTTC.

V and J are TRBV5-1 and TRBJ2-5; 9 bases are shared with TRBD2. Germline values: CDR1 SGHRS, CDR2 YFSETQ. This CDR3 is 14 amino acids long. V was pared by 4 bases and J by 3 bases, with 4 bases of the junction left unmatched. The chain's CDR3 is CASSPIAGEETQYF. The CDR3 DNA follows: TGCGCCAGCAGCCCTATAGCGGGAGAAGAGACCCAGTACTTC.

In its sample, this clonotype was seen a few times. The chain uses TRBV15 and TRBJ2-7; possibly TRBD1 for D (6 bases). Looked up from germline, CDR1 is LNHNV and CDR2 is YYDKDF (reference sequence). This CDR3 is built from 15 residues. With 1 base removed from V and 3 bases from J, the gap between germline ends came to 13 bases. The CDR3 reads CATSRAGAQNYEQYF. As DNA, the CDR3 is TGTGCCACCAGCAGAGCAGGGGCCCAAAACTACGAGCAGTACTTC.

The chain is built from TRBV27 and TRBJ1-1; the match to TRBD1 covers 8 bases. Germline CDR1 and CDR2: MNHEY and SMNVEV (reference sequence). This CDR3 has 15 residues. The CDR3 coding sequence is TGTGGCACAAAAAGGGCAGGGGGCTTGGGAACTGAAGCTTTCTTT. Translated: CGTKRAGGLGTEAFF.

This clonotype has a handful of counts. The chain uses TRBV7-9 and TRBJ1-6, with 8 bases that match TRBD1. J was trimmed by 10 bases and V by 7 bases; bases with no gene match: 6. The CDR3 covers 13 residues. Germline V gene lookup returns CDR1 SEHNR and CDR2 FQNEAQ (reference sequence). DNA for the CDR3: TGTGCCAGCAAAGAAACAGGGGGATCACCCCTCCACTTT. It codes for CASKETGGSPLHF.

This clonotype was detected a few times. This rearrangement joins TRBV6-2 or TRBV6-3 to TRBJ2-5; TRBD1 matches 9 bases. J was trimmed by 4 bases and V by 2 bases; bases with no gene match: 11. Germline V gene lookup returns CDR1 MNHEY and CDR2 SVGEGT. The CDR3 is 17 amino acids. CDR3 region: CASSYPRVDRGRETQYF. CDR3 DNA: TGTGCCAGCAGTTACCCTAGAGTCGACAGGGGGAGAGAGACCCAGTACTTC.

The rearrangement joins TRBV5-4 to TRBJ2-7; no reliable D call. V dropped 4 bases and J dropped 0 bases, with 8 bases sitting between them. CDR3 size: 13 residues. Germline V gene lookup returns CDR1 SGHNT and CDR2 YYREEE (reference sequence). For the CDR3, the DNA is TGTGCCAGCAGCACCGGGTCCTCCTACGAGCAGTACTTC. Translating gives CASSTGSSYEQYF.

This clonotype has just a few counts. This chain joins TRBV20-1 and TRBJ2-3; a possible D gene is TRBD2 (6 bases). Deletions cut 6 bases from V and 2 bases from J, with 12 bases between. This CDR3 comprises 13 residues. The germline gives CDR1 DFQATT, CDR2 SNEGSKA (reference sequence). CDR3 in DNA: TGCAGTGCGTCGACTAGTGACACAGATACGCAGTATTTT. Translating it yields CSASTSDTDTQYF.

This clonotype was observed a few times. The genes are TRBV5-1 and TRBJ1-1; 10 positions match TRBD1. This CDR3 has 14 amino acids. J was trimmed by 7 bases and V by 3 bases; bases with no gene match: 6. Germline lookup yields CDR1 SGHRS and CDR2 YFSETQ. CDR3 sequence (DNA): TGCGCCAGCAGCTCCGGGACAGGGGTGAGTGAAGCTTTCTTT. It translates to CASSSGTGVSEAFF.

The V gene is TRBV28, the J gene TRBJ1-5; D is uncertain. There are 16 residues in the CDR3. The V gene lost 6 bases and the J gene lost 2 bases, with 17 bases spanning the gap. CDR1 is MDHEN, CDR2 SYDVKM, per germline. CDR3 DNA: TGTGCCAGCAGGTCAGCGGGAGCTTTGGGCAATCAGCCCCAGCATTTT. Its protein product is CASRSAGALGNQPQHF.

The chain has TRBV11-3 and TRBJ2-3; 12 bases agree with TRBD1. This CDR3 comprises 15 residues. Germline values: CDR1 SGHNT, CDR2 YENEEA. V trimming: 3 bases; J trimming: 7 bases; junction bases outside the gene matches: 5. The CDR3 region is CASSLPGQGAHTQYF. CDR3 nucleotide sequence: TGTGCCAGCAGCTTGCCGGGACAGGGGGCACATACGCAGTATTTT.

This clonotype showed up just a few times. The chain links TRBV28 to TRBJ1-5; TRBD1 might be the D (6 bases). Trimming shortened V by 6 bases and J by 6 bases, and 6 bases separated the two germline ends. Germline loops: CDR1 MDHEN, CDR2 SYDVKM. This CDR3 spans 11 amino acids. The DNA for the CDR3 is TGTGCCAGCAGAGGGGGTCAGCCCCAGCATTTT. Translating it yields CASRGGQPQHF.